The clone carrying this T cell receptor beta chain was recorded a few times. This entry belongs to a study of PD-L1 blockade in urothelial cancer. Study-wide background: Atezolizumab, begun by patients at some point between 2013 and 2014, was given at 1,200 mg intravenously every 3 weeks.

Time point in this sample: pretreatment peripheral blood. The method was immunoSEQ multiplex PCR; TCRdb's version includes in-frame clones alone and lacks a portion of them. The sample includes roughly 49,000 clones, 85% to 90% of them seen just once. Germline CDR1 is GTSNPN and CDR2 is SVGIG (reference sequence). Trimming pared 0 bases from V and 6 bases from J, leaving 9 bases between. The CDR3 loop spans 13 amino acids. This receptor was obtained from a man between 60 and 75 years old with urothelial cancer. The chain has TRBV30 and TRBJ2-1, with D perhaps TRBD2 (5 bases). The material was PBMCs, obtained around atezolizumab (anti-PD-L1) treatment. The DNA of the CDR3 is TGTGCCTGGAGTGTCTTTGAGGGCAATGAGCAGTTCTTC. As protein: CAWSVFEGNEQFF. The complete variable domain, with remaining parts taken from reference TRBV30 and TRBJ2-1, reads SQTIHQWPATLVQPVGSPLSLECTVEGTSNPNLYWYRQAAGRGLQLLFYSVGIGQISSEVPQNLSASRPQDRQFILSSKKLLLSDSGFYLCAWSVFEGNEQFFGPGTRLTVL.